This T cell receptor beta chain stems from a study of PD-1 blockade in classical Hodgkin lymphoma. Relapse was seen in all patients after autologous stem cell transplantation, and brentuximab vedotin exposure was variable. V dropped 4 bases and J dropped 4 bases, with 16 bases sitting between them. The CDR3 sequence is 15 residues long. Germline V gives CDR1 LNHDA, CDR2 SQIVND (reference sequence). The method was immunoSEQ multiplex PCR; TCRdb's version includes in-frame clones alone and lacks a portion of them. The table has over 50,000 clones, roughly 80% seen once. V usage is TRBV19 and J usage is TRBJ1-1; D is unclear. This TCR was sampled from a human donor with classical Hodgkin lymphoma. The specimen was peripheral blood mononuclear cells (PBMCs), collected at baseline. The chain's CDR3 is CASSTPDGGITEAFF. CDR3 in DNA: TGTGCCAGTAGTACGCCAGACGGAGGAATCACTGAAGCTTTCTTT.